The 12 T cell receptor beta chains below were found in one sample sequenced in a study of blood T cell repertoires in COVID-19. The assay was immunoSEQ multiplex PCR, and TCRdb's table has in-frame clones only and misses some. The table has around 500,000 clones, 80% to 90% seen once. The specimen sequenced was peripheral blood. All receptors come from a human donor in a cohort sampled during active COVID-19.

The CDR3 spells CASSTPQGVAYGYTF. For the CDR3, the DNA is TGTGCCAGTAGTACTCCACAGGGGGTGGCCTATGGCTACACCTTC. This chain links TRBV19 with TRBJ1-2; 8 positions agree with TRBD1. The CDR3 is 15 residues long. Trimming at V came to 4 bases and at J to 4 bases, leaving 8 bases not matched to a gene. The germline gives CDR1 LNHDA, CDR2 SQIVND (reference sequence).

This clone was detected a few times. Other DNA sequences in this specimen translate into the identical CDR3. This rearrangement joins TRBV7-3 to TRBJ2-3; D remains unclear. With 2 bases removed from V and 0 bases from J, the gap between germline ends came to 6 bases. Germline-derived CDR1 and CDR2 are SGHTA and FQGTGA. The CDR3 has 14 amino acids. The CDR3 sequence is CASSLARSTDTQYF. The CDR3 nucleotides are TGTGCCAGCAGCTTAGCGAGGAGCACAGATACGCAGTATTTT.

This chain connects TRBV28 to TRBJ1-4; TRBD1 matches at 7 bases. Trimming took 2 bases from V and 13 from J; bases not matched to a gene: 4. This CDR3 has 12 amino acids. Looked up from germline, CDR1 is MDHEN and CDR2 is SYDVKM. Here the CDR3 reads CASSLDRVGLFF. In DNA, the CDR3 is TGTGCCAGCAGTTTAGACAGGGTGGGACTGTTTTTT.

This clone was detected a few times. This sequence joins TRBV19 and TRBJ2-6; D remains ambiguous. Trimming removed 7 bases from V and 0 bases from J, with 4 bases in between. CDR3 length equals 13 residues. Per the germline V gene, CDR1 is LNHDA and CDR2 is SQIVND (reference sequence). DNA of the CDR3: TGTGCCAGTATCATCTCTGGGGCCAACGTCCTGACTTTC. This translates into CASIISGANVLTF.

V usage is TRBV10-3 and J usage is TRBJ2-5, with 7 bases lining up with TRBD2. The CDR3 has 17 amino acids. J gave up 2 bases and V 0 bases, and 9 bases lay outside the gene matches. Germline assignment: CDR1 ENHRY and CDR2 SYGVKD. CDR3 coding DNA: TGTGCCATCAGTGAGTCAAGGGCGGGAGTATATCAAGAGACCCAGTACTTC. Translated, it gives CAISESRAGVYQETQYF.

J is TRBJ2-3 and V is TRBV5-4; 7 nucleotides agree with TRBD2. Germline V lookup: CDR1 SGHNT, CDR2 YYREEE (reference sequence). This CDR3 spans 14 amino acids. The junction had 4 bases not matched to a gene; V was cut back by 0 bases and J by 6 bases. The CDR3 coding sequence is TGTGCCAGCAGCTTGGTTGTGGGAGGGGATACGCAGTATTTT. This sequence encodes CASSLVVGGDTQYF.

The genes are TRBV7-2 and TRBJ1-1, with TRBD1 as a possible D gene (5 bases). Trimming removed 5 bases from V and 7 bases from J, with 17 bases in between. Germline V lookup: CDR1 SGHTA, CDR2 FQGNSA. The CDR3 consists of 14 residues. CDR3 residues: CASSPRMAGNEAFF. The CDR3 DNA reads TGTGCCAGCAGCCCCAGAATGGCAGGGAATGAAGCTTTCTTT.

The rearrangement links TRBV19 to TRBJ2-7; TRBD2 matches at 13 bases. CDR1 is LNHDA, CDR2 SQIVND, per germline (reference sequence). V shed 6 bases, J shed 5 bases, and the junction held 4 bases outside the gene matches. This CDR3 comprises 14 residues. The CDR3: CASSQGLAGHEQYF. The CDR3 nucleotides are TGTGCCAGTAGCCAGGGACTAGCGGGACACGAGCAGTACTTC.

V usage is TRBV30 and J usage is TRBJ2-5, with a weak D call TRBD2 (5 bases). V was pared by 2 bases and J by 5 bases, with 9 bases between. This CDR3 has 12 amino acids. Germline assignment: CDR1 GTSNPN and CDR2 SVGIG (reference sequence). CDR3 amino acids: CAWSPGLETQYF. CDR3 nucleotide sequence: TGTGCCTGGAGTCCGGGGTTGGAGACCCAGTACTTC.

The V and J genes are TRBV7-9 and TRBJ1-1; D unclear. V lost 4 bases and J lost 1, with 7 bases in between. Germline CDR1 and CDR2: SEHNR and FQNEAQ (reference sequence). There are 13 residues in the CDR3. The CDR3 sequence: CASSSSGNTEAFF. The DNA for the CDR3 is TGTGCCAGCAGCTCCTCAGGGAACACTGAAGCTTTCTTT.

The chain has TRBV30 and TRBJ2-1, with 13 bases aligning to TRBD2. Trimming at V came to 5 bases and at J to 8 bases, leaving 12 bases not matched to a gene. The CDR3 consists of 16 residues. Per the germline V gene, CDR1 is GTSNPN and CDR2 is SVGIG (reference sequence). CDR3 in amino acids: CAWVLTSGGTGDEQFF. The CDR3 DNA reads TGTGCCTGGGTCCTGACTAGCGGGGGGACGGGGGATGAGCAGTTCTTC.

The CDR3 coding sequence is TGTGCCAGTAGTTCTGGGACTAGCGGAGACGTACGGAATGAGCAGTTCTTC. This gives the protein CASSSGTSGDVRNEQFF. The rearrangement uses TRBV19 and TRBJ2-1; 11 nucleotides agree with TRBD2. Germline CDR1 reads LNHDA; CDR2 reads SQIVND (reference sequence). The CDR3 has 17 amino acids. The V segment lost 5 bases and the J segment 7 bases; nucleotides outside the gene matches: 13.